Following are 2 T cell receptor beta chains from one sample sequenced in a study of T-cell reconstitution after alpha-beta-depleted transplantation in children. The library targeted TCRbeta and was prepared with unique molecular identifiers. TCRdb reprocessed the PCR reads with MiXCR, giving one entry per CDR3 protein. Altogether approximately 500,000 distinct CDR3 sequences are present, approximately 30% being singletons, with the ten largest covering less than 40%. This sample comprised PBMCs, obtained before TCRalphabeta/CD19-depleted stem cell transplant. The receptor source for this set is a boy under two years old with Wiskott-Aldrich syndrome, due to receive a stem cell transplant.

The chain joins TRBV20-1 to TRBJ2-3, with D tentatively TRBD1 (5 bases). Per the germline V gene, CDR1 is DFQATT and CDR2 is SNEGSKA (reference sequence). The V end was cut by 6 bases, the J end by 2 bases, with 12 bases between. The CDR3 has 13 residues. The CDR3 sequence is CSAQQGTTDTQYF. In DNA form, the CDR3 reads TGCAGTGCCCAGCAGGGTACCACAGATACGCAGTATTTT.

The chain combines TRBV6-2 or TRBV6-3 with TRBJ2-3; D not certain. This CDR3 region has 18 residues. CDR1 MNHEY and CDR2 SVGEGT come from the germline V gene. Trimming pared 2 bases from V and 1 base from J, leaving 19 bases between. CDR3 loop: CASSYEFPVRIGTDTQYF. The CDR3, as DNA: TGTGCCAGCAGTTACGAGTTTCCAGTCCGCATAGGCACAGATACGCAGTATTTT.